This is a list of T cell receptor beta chains from one sample in a study of blood T cell repertoires in COVID-19. The data were produced by immunoSEQ multiplex PCR, yet TCRdb's version contains in-frame clones alone and is incomplete. The sample includes about 140,000 clones, 70% to 90% of them seen just once. The sequencing sample was made of PBMCs or T cells enriched from blood (not recorded which). The source is a middle-aged woman who had recovered from COVID-19. Both conserved end residues are part of each CDR3. D genes are given only for firm matches. The size of a clone is reported for some rows only, either as once, few or many, or as a class for expanded clones.

D gene,V gene,J gene,clone size,CDR3 DNA,CDR3 protein
NA,TRBV18,TRBJ2-7,NA,TGTGCCAGCTCACAGACGAGGGGGTTGGCCGAGCAGTACTTC,CASSQTRGLAEQYF
NA,TRBV2,TRBJ2-3,NA,TGTGCCAGCAAGACGGGAGCCACAGATACGCAGTATTTT,CASKTGATDTQYF
NA,TRBV29-1,TRBJ2-2,NA,TGCAGCGGACGACAGAACACCGGGGAGCTGTTTTTT,CSGRQNTGELFF
NA,TRBV5-5,TRBJ1-1,NA,TGTGCCAGCAGCTTTCAGGGGTCCGCTGAAGCTTTCTTT,CASSFQGSAEAFF
NA,TRBV30,TRBJ1-2,NA,TGTGCCTGGAGTGTACCCCCCATAACAGGGCCCAGCTATGGCTACACCTTC,CAWSVPPITGPSYGYTF
NA,TRBV4-1,TRBJ1-3,NA,TGCGCCAGCAGCCTCGACAGCTCTGGAAACACCATATATTTT,CASSLDSSGNTIYF
NA,TRBV19,TRBJ2-1,NA,TGTGCCAGTAGTATCAGACTAGAGCTGCCGGAGCAGTTCTTC,CASSIRLELPEQFF
NA,TRBV9,TRBJ2-2,once,TGTGCCAGCAGCGACCTAGCGCGTGGCGGGGAGCTGTTTTTT,CASSDLARGGELFF
TRBD2,TRBV3-1/TRBV3-2,TRBJ2-1,NA,TGTGCCAGCAGCCAAGAGCTAGCTAGCGGGGGGGGCGAGCAGTTCTTC,CASSQELASGGGEQFF
TRBD2,TRBV7-8,TRBJ2-2,NA,TGTGCCAGCAGCTTAGGGGGTCCCGGTTCGTCGTCGGGAGGGACGAACACCGGGGAGCTGTTTTTT,CASSLGGPGSSSGGTNTGELFF
NA,TRBV18,TRBJ1-5,NA,TGTGCCAGCTCACAAGGACAGAATCAGCCCCAGCATTTT,CASSQGQNQPQHF
NA,TRBV4-1,TRBJ2-7,NA,TGCGCCAGCAGCCAAGATGTGAGGGGGATCTACGAGCAGTACTTC,CASSQDVRGIYEQYF
TRBD2,TRBV10-3,TRBJ2-2,NA,TGTGCCAGCCTACTAGCGGGAGGAATCGGGGAGCTGTTTTTT,CASLLAGGIGELFF
NA,TRBV2,TRBJ1-1,NA,TGTGCCAGCAACGGTGGGAACACTGAAGCTTTCTTT,CASNGGNTEAFF
TRBD1,TRBV20-1,TRBJ1-3,NA,TGCAGTGCTAGTAGAGGGGGCTCCGGAAACACCATATATTTT,CSASRGGSGNTIYF
NA,TRBV5-1,TRBJ1-3,NA,TGCGCCAGCAGCTTATACCCAGACTCTGGAAACACCATATATTTT,CASSLYPDSGNTIYF
NA,TRBV21-1,TRBJ1-4,NA,TGTGCCAGCAACCCGAAATCAGGGGCACTGACAACTAATGAAAAACTGTTTTTT,CASNPKSGALTTNEKLFF
NA,TRBV20-1,TRBJ1-5,NA,TGCAGTGCTGCGGGACAGCCCCAGCATTTT,CSAAGQPQHF
NA,TRBV18,TRBJ1-1,NA,TGTGCCAGCTCACAAGGGGTAACTGAAGCTTTCTTT,CASSQGVTEAFF
NA,TRBV4-2,TRBJ2-3,NA,TGTGCCAGCAGCCAAGAGAGGGCTAGCGGCACAGATACGCAGTATTTT,CASSQERASGTDTQYF
NA,TRBV6-1,TRBJ1-5,NA,TGTGCCAGCAGTGAAGAGGTGGAGAGGGCTTTAAGTCAGCCCCAGCATTTT,CASSEEVERALSQPQHF
TRBD2,TRBV2,TRBJ2-6,NA,TGTGCCAGCAGTGGTAGCGGGAGGCCCTTTAGCTCTGGGGCCAACGTCCTGACTTTC,CASSGSGRPFSSGANVLTF
NA,TRBV4-2,TRBJ1-2,many,TGTGCCAGCACCCTCCAAGATTCCGGTGGCTACACCTTC,CASTLQDSGGYTF
NA,TRBV2,TRBJ2-4,once,TGTGCCAGCAGTGAAGCGCGGGAAGTAGCCAAAAACATTCAGTACTTC,CASSEAREVAKNIQYF
TRBD1,TRBV5-1,TRBJ1-1,once,TGCGCCAGCAGCTTAAGTGGGACAGGGTTACTTTCTGAAGCTTTCTTT,CASSLSGTGLLSEAFF
NA,TRBV28,TRBJ2-6,NA,TGTGCCAGCAGTTCGACAGGTCCCTACTCTGGGGCCAACGTCCTGACTTTC,CASSSTGPYSGANVLTF
NA,TRBV7-8,TRBJ1-2,NA,TGTGCCAGCAGCTTAGTCCCCATGGGGAGCTATGGCTACACCTTC,CASSLVPMGSYGYTF
NA,TRBV9,TRBJ2-3,NA,TGTGCCAGCAGCGTAGAGCCGGGGGGCGACACAGATACGCAGTATTTT,CASSVEPGGDTDTQYF
TRBD2,TRBV14,TRBJ2-3,NA,TGTGCCAGCAGCCTCCGACCCAAACGGGAGGGGTGCACGCAGTATTTT,CASSLRPKREGCTQYF
NA,TRBV4-1,TRBJ2-5,NA,TGCGCCAGCAGTGCCTTTGACAGTCAAGAGACCCAGTACTTC,CASSAFDSQETQYF
NA,TRBV11-2,TRBJ2-7,NA,TGTGCCAGCAGCTCGGGTCCCCCCCATATATACGAGCAGTACTTC,CASSSGPPHIYEQYF
TRBD1,TRBV30,TRBJ1-6,NA,TGTGCCTGGAGGGACAGGGCCGTTTCACCCCTCCACTTT,CAWRDRAVSPLHF
NA,TRBV21-1,TRBJ2-7,NA,TGTGCCAGCAGCACAACTCGGACTAGCGGGAGTCGGGGGGTCTCCTACGAGCAGTACTTC,CASSTTRTSGSRGVSYEQYF
TRBD1,TRBV9,TRBJ2-7,NA,TGTGCCAGCAGCCATCCAAGGACAGGGGGTTTTGTATCCTACGAGCAGTACTTC,CASSHPRTGGFVSYEQYF
NA,TRBV5-8,TRBJ1-5,NA,TGTGCCAGCAGCTTGGGATCCGGGAATCAGCCCCAGCATTTT,CASSLGSGNQPQHF
NA,TRBV3-1/TRBV3-2,TRBJ1-1,NA,TGTGCCAGCAGCCAGAAGTTCGCGGGGGGCGGTGAAGCTTTCTTT,CASSQKFAGGGEAFF
NA,TRBV6-5,TRBJ2-3,NA,TGTGCCAGCAAACTGGACTCCACAGATACGCAGTATTTT,CASKLDSTDTQYF
NA,TRBV5-1,TRBJ2-5,NA,TGCGCCAGCAGCCCGCAGCGGGTACAAGAGACCCAGTACTTC,CASSPQRVQETQYF
TRBD1,TRBV15,TRBJ1-2,few,TGTGCCACCAGCAGAGTTAGAGACAGGGTGGATGGCTACACCTTC,CATSRVRDRVDGYTF
TRBD1,TRBV7-3,TRBJ1-6,NA,TGTGCCAGCAGATCCTCTTTTGAGGGATCGGGACAGCTTAATTCACCCCTCCACTTT,CASRSSFEGSGQLNSPLHF
NA,TRBV5-5,TRBJ1-5,NA,TGTGCCAGCAGCAGGCAAGGGGATCAGCCCCAGCATTTT,CASSRQGDQPQHF
NA,TRBV6-5,TRBJ2-5,NA,TGTGCCAGCAGTTACTCCCCTCAAGAGACCCAGTACTTC,CASSYSPQETQYF
TRBD1,TRBV5-1,TRBJ2-7,NA,TGCGCCAGCAGTACCGGGACAGCCTCCTACGAGCAGTACTTC,CASSTGTASYEQYF
TRBD2,TRBV6-6,TRBJ2-7,NA,TGTGCCAGCAGTTACCCACCTAGCGGACTCTCCTACGAGCAGTACTTC,CASSYPPSGLSYEQYF
NA,TRBV5-6,TRBJ2-7,NA,TGTGCCAGCAGCTTAGGACTGAGCTCCTACGAGCAGTACTTC,CASSLGLSSYEQYF
NA,TRBV6-5,TRBJ1-5,NA,TGTGCCAGCAGGCAGGGAGGGGAGGGTCAGCCCCAGCATTTT,CASRQGGEGQPQHF
NA,TRBV6-5,TRBJ2-1,NA,TGTGCCAGCAGTTTGGGGGCGGGAGTAGCCAATGAGCAGTTCTTC,CASSLGAGVANEQFF
NA,TRBV5-1,TRBJ2-7,NA,TGCGCCAGCAGCTTGGCCGGGGGAGGCGCAACCTACGAGCAGTACTTC,CASSLAGGGATYEQYF
TRBD2,TRBV5-1,TRBJ2-1,NA,TGCGCCAGCAGCTTAAAATCTAGCGGGACCTCTTCCTACAATGAGCAGTTCTTC,CASSLKSSGTSSYNEQFF
TRBD1,TRBV19,TRBJ1-1,NA,TGTGCCAGTAGTATGGGACAGATGAACACTGAAGCTTTCTTT,CASSMGQMNTEAFF
TRBD1,TRBV9,TRBJ2-6,NA,TGTGCCAGCAGCGTGTATCGGTGGGGTACACAGGGGAAGGGCTCTGGGGCCAACGTCCTGACTTTC,CASSVYRWGTQGKGSGANVLTF
NA,TRBV7-8,TRBJ1-5,NA,TGTGCCAGCAGCTTAGAGGAGGGATATAGCAATCAGCCCCAGCATTTT,CASSLEEGYSNQPQHF
NA,TRBV11-3,TRBJ2-3,NA,TGTGCCAGCAGCCACGCCGGAGGGAGGACAGATACGCAGTATTTT,CASSHAGGRTDTQYF
NA,TRBV27,TRBJ2-2,once,TGTGCCAGCAGTTCTACCTCCTGGAACACCGGGGAGCTGTTTTTT,CASSSTSWNTGELFF
TRBD2,TRBV4-2,TRBJ2-5,NA,TGTGCCAGCAGCCAAGGATGGGGGGGGGAGACCCAGTACTTC,CASSQGWGGETQYF
NA,TRBV27,TRBJ2-7,NA,TGTGCCAGCAGTTCCCTAGGGGGACCCTCCTACGAGCAGTACTTC,CASSSLGGPSYEQYF